This T cell receptor beta chain was observed in a study of T-cell memory formation after mild COVID-19. The study's findings and limits: Contracting clones from day 15 to 85 showed balanced CD4/CD8; later expanders favored CD4+. Mainly CM and EM harbored the contracting CD4+ clones; mainly EMRA harbored the CD8+ ones.

This clonotype occurred a few times. What it binds is unknown. The 5'RACE method, run with constant-segment primers, produced TCR alpha and TCR beta cDNA libraries (carrying sample barcodes and UMIs). TCRdb used MiXCR to reprocess the 5' RACE reads, holding one entry per CDR3 protein. The table lists 65,000 to 95,000 distinct CDR3 sequences, over 10% of them singletons, with less than 45% in the top ten. The CDR3 spans 14 residues. Trimming pared 0 bases from V and 3 bases from J, leaving 9 bases between. The germline gives CDR1 MNHEY, CDR2 SVGEGT. Sequencing was carried out using PBMCs or a T cell subset sorted from them (not recorded which). This sequence originates from a man aged 18 to 30 who had mild COVID-19 (a few samples of this study predate the infection). Cell type and time point are not known. The chain couples TRBV6-2 or TRBV6-3 to TRBJ2-7; unclear D gene. The CDR3, as DNA: TGTGCCAGCAGTTACTCGATCCGCGACTACGAGCAGTACTTC. Its protein is CASSYSIRDYEQYF.